The 18 T cell receptor beta chains presented below share a single source sample, sequenced in a study of CD8 T cells in ankylosing spondylitis. TCRdb called the 5' RACE reads again in MiXCR, with one record for every CDR3 protein. The table lists about 220,000 distinct CDR3 sequences, over 9.5% of them singletons. Sample: blood, either unsorted or a sorted T cell fraction (not recorded which). Source of these receptors: a male donor with ankylosing spondylitis or in good health (not recorded which).

This clonotype was found many times. The rearrangement uses TRBV27 and TRBJ1-6; D remains unclear. Trimming removed 8 bases from V and 9 bases from J, with 26 bases in between. CDR1 and CDR2 from the germline V gene are MNHEY and SMNVEV (reference sequence). This CDR3 contains 17 residues. CDR3 protein: CASPLIPTTRFGSPLHF. The CDR3 coding sequence is TGTGCCAGCCCATTGATTCCGACTACTCGTTTCGGTTCACCCCTCCACTTT.

The chain is built from TRBV2 and TRBJ2-1, with TRBD2 identical over 9 bases. This CDR3 contains 19 residues. Germline-derived CDR1 and CDR2 are SNHLY and FYNNEI. V shed 5 bases and J 0 bases; nucleotides not matched to a gene: 14. The CDR3 DNA follows: TGTGCCAGCAGTACATCGACAGCCCTAGCGGGAAGCTCCTACAATGAGCAGTTCTTC. Amino acid sequence: CASSTSTALAGSSYNEQFF.

In this sample, this clonotype turned up many times. The gene calls are TRBV28 and TRBJ2-1; D might be TRBD1 or TRBD2, each matching 5 bases. The CDR3 loop spans 14 amino acids. Germline CDR1 MDHEN, CDR2 SYDVKM. V was trimmed by 3 bases and J by 7 bases, leaving 13 bases between them. CDR3 DNA: TGTGCCAGCAGTTTGGCAGGGAGTTTGAATGAGCAGTTCTTC. It codes for CASSLAGSLNEQFF.

This clonotype occurred many times. The J gene is TRBJ1-2, the V gene TRBV20-1; 12 positions agree with TRBD1. V trimming: 3 bases; J trimming: 3 bases; junction bases outside the gene matches: 2. CDR1 is DFQATT, CDR2 SNEGSKA, per germline (reference sequence). The CDR3 is 14 amino acids. CDR3 DNA: TGCAGTGCTAGGGGACAGGGGGCATACTATGGCTACACCTTC. It encodes CSARGQGAYYGYTF.

This rearrangement joins TRBV20-1 to TRBJ2-3; 9 bases map to TRBD2. Germline assignment: CDR1 DFQATT and CDR2 SNEGSKA (reference sequence). Trimming at V came to 1 base and at J to 3 bases, leaving 8 bases not matched to a gene. The CDR3 spans 16 residues. The CDR3: CSARAQLAGITDTQYF. CDR3 DNA sequence: TGCAGTGCTAGAGCCCAGCTAGCGGGGATAACAGATACGCAGTATTTT.

The genes are TRBV20-1 and TRBJ1-6; perhaps TRBD1 as D (5 bases). The V end was cut by 6 bases, the J end by 8 bases, with 20 bases between. The CDR3 length is 15 residues. The germline V gene has CDR1 DFQATT and CDR2 SNEGSKA (reference sequence). The CDR3 DNA reads TGCAGTGCCCCTCGGGACTCCAATGGGGATTCACCCCTCCACTTT. Protein: CSAPRDSNGDSPLHF.

This clonotype came up many times. The chain joins TRBV3-1 to TRBJ2-7; possibly TRBD1 for D (5 bases). This CDR3 spans 15 amino acids. Trimming removed 1 base from V and 0 bases from J, with 10 bases in between. Germline CDR1 reads LGHDT; CDR2 reads YNNKEL (reference sequence). In DNA form, the CDR3 reads TGTGCCAGCAGCCAAGTGTGGGGCACCTCCTACGAGCAGTACTTC. This encodes CASSQVWGTSYEQYF.

This clonotype was detected many times. The rearrangement joins TRBV18 to TRBJ2-7, with a tentative D call TRBD2 (6 bases). The V gene's germline CDR1 is KGHSH and CDR2 LQKENI. Trimming removed 8 bases from V and 3 bases from J, with 17 bases in between. The length of the CDR3 is 14 residues. CDR3 DNA sequence: TGTGCCAGCAATACAGGACTACTCAGCTACGAGCAGTACTTC. Amino acid sequence: CASNTGLLSYEQYF.

This clonotype was seen at least ten times. V is TRBV5-1 and J is TRBJ2-5; unclear D gene. The CDR3 length is 13 residues. Germline lookup yields CDR1 SGHRS and CDR2 YFSETQ. V lost 2 bases and J lost 2, with 7 bases in between. As DNA, the CDR3 is TGCGCCAGCAGCTTCCGCCTTCAAGAGACCCAGTACTTC. Translation: CASSFRLQETQYF.

There are a few counts of this clonotype. This chain links TRBV21-1 with TRBJ2-5; the table's D call, TRBD1, has no DNA check behind it. TRBV21-1 is deemed a pseudogene. This CDR3 contains 15 residues. The CDR3 DNA sequence: TGTGCCAGCAGCGCCCGGGAAGCTCGACAAGAGACCCAGTACTTC. This codes for CASSAREARQETQYF.

This clonotype was recorded at least ten times. CDR3 region: CASSLALGQGGQYF. The CDR3 DNA reads TGCGCCAGCAGCTTGGCCCTGGGACAGGGGGGGCAGTACTTC. The chain has TRBV5-1 and TRBJ2-7; TRBD1 aligns across 11 bases. This CDR3 is 14 amino acids long. Looked up from germline, CDR1 is SGHRS and CDR2 is YFSETQ. Trimming cost V 0 bases and J 9 bases; bases outside gene matches: 5.

This clonotype was detected many times. The rearrangement joins TRBV11-2 to TRBJ2-3; TRBD2 matches 15 bases. The ends lost 5 bases at V and 0 bases at J; junction bases unmatched: 9. The V gene's germline CDR1 is SGHAT and CDR2 FQNNGV. CDR3 length: 19 residues. The chain's CDR3 is CASSIPPGLAGGSTDTQYF. DNA of the CDR3: TGTGCCAGCAGCATTCCTCCGGGACTAGCGGGGGGAAGCACAGATACGCAGTATTTT.

About this clonotype itself: A clone one base away is much larger, so this may be a read error. The CDR3: CASTLQGAGTEASF. CDR3 in DNA: TGCGCCAGCACCTTACAGGGGGCTGGCACTGAAGCTTCCTTT. V usage is TRBV5-1 and J usage is TRBJ1-1; 9 bases match TRBD1. Germline CDR1 and CDR2: SGHRS and YFSETQ. The CDR3 runs to 14 residues.

The V gene is TRBV5-1, the J gene TRBJ2-3, with 14 nucleotides matching TRBD2. CDR3 size: 18 residues. Germline values: CDR1 SGHRS, CDR2 YFSETQ. With 4 bases clipped from V and 1 base from J, the junction kept 8 bases outside the gene matches. This chain's CDR3 is CASSATSGGAWGTDTQYF. The CDR3 bases are TGCGCCAGCAGCGCGACTAGCGGGGGGGCCTGGGGCACAGATACGCAGTATTTT. The full variable domain, rest sourced from reference TRBV5-1 and TRBJ2-3, is KAGVTQTPRYLIKTRGQQVTLSCSPISGHRSVSWYQQTPGQGLQFLFEYFSETQRNKGNFPGRFSGRQFSNSRSEMNVSTLELGDSALYLCASSATSGGAWGTDTQYFGPGTRLTVL.

V gene TRBV12-3 or TRBV12-4 combines with J gene TRBJ2-1, with a possible D match to TRBD1 (6 bases). CDR3 length: 15 residues. The V gene lost 1 base and the J gene lost 3 bases, with 10 bases spanning the gap. The CDR3 loop reads CASSLGQGNYNEQFF. The CDR3, as DNA: TGTGCCAGCAGTTTAGGCCAGGGGAACTACAATGAGCAGTTCTTC.

This clonotype was seen ten or more times. The rearrangement links TRBV5-1 to TRBJ2-5; possible D gene TRBD2, 6 bases. Per the germline V gene, CDR1 is SGHRS and CDR2 is YFSETQ. The germline V and J ends were trimmed by 0 bases and 3 bases, with 12 bases remaining between them. This CDR3 has 15 residues. The DNA for the CDR3 is TGCGCCAGCAGCTTGGCCGGGGGACTGGAAGAGACCCAGTACTTC. Translating it yields CASSLAGGLEETQYF.

There are many counts of this clonotype. V is TRBV7-2 and J is TRBJ1-3; tentatively, D is TRBD1 (5 bases). The V end was cut by 0 bases, the J end by 2 bases, with 14 bases between. Germline V gives CDR1 SGHTA, CDR2 FQGNSA. CDR3 length: 17 residues. CDR3 in amino acids: CASSLASQGIAGNTIYF. The CDR3 region has the DNA TGTGCCAGCAGCTTAGCATCGCAGGGTATAGCTGGAAACACCATATATTTT.

DNA for the CDR3: TGTGCCACCAGTGTGTCCGGGACGCCGAAAAGCGAGCAGTTCTTC. It codes for CATSVSGTPKSEQFF. The J gene is TRBJ2-1, the V gene TRBV24-1, with D perhaps being TRBD1 or TRBD2 (5 bases each). V lost 5 bases and J 10 bases, leaving 20 bases between the germline ends. Germline V lookup: CDR1 KGHDR, CDR2 SFDVKD. The CDR3 runs 15 residues.